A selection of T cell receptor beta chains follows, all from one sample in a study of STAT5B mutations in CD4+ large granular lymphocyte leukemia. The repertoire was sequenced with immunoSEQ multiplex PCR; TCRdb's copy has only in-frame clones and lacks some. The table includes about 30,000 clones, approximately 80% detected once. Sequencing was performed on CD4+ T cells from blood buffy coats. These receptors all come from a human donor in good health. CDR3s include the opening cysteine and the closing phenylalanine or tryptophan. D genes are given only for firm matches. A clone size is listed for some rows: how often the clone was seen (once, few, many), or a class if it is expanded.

TGTGCCAGCAGCCAGGACAGCTATGGCTACACCTTC,CASSQDSYGYTF,TRBV14,TRBJ1-2,few,.
TGTGCCACGAGACAGGGCAGTCAGCCCCAGCATTTT,CATRQGSQPQHF,TRBV6-1,TRBJ1-5,.,TRBD1
TGTGCCAGCAGCTTAGCAGGGTCGGGAGAGACCCAGTACTTC,CASSLAGSGETQYF,TRBV7-3,TRBJ2-5,.,.
TGTGCCAGCAGCCGGGACCAGGGGTATGGCTACACCTTC,CASSRDQGYGYTF,TRBV14,TRBJ1-2,.,.
TGCAGCGCCTGGAGGCTACCTGCCTACAATGAGCAGTTCTTC,CSAWRLPAYNEQFF,TRBV29-1,TRBJ2-1,.,.
TGCGCCAGCAGCCCGGGGGTCGAGACCCAGTACTTC,CASSPGVETQYF,TRBV5-1,TRBJ2-5,.,.
TGTGCCAGCAGCTTACGGGGACTAGCTGCAGATACGCAGTATTTT,CASSLRGLAADTQYF,TRBV7-8,TRBJ2-3,.,TRBD2
TGTGCCAGCAGCTTAGTGGCGGGATTTTCCTACAATGAGCAGTTCTTC,CASSLVAGFSYNEQFF,TRBV11-3,TRBJ2-1,.,.
TGCGCCAGCAGCTTACAGGGAAACTATGGCTACACCTTC,CASSLQGNYGYTF,TRBV5-1,TRBJ1-2,few,.
TGTGCCAGCAGCTTAGGGCCAAGAGCGGGGGGCACAGATACGCAGTATTTT,CASSLGPRAGGTDTQYF,TRBV7-6,TRBJ2-3,once,TRBD2
TGTGCCACCCGGGACTACCTAGATTCACCCCTCCACTTT,CATRDYLDSPLHF,TRBV19,TRBJ1-6,.,.
TGCGCCAGCAGGAAGGCGGGAGTGGAGTACGAGCAGTACTTC,CASRKAGVEYEQYF,TRBV5-1,TRBJ2-7,.,TRBD2
TGTGCCACCAGCAGAGATCGGGACAGCTACAATGAGCAGTTCTTC,CATSRDRDSYNEQFF,TRBV15,TRBJ2-1,.,TRBD1
TGTGCCAGCAGTTTAACAGGATCCGGGGGGTACGAAAAACTGTTTTTT,CASSLTGSGGYEKLFF,TRBV28,TRBJ1-4,.,.
TGTGCCAGCAGCGTAGACCCAGGGGAGAACTACGAGCAGTACTTC,CASSVDPGENYEQYF,TRBV9,TRBJ2-7,.,.
TGCGCCAGCAGTGACCCGGGAGGGGGGACTAGCTCCTACGAGCAGTACTTC,CASSDPGGGTSSYEQYF,TRBV10-2,TRBJ2-7,.,TRBD2
TGTGCCAGCAGCACAGGTGGGACAGGGATTTCACCCCTCCACTTT,CASSTGGTGISPLHF,TRBV5-4,TRBJ1-6,.,TRBD1
TGTGCCAGCAGGGCAGGGAATCAGCCCCAGCATTTT,CASRAGNQPQHF,TRBV2,TRBJ1-5,few,.
TGTGCCAGCAGCAAAGAGCGACAGGGGGCCCCACTAGTCGGCGAGCAGTACTTC,CASSKERQGAPLVGEQYF,TRBV21-1,TRBJ2-7,once,.
TGTGCCAGCAGCCAAACACGGGGGGCTAGCACAGATACGCAGTATTTT,CASSQTRGASTDTQYF,TRBV5-8,TRBJ2-3,.,.
TGTGCCAGCAGTGGACTCAGACTCGACACTGAAGCTTTCTTT,CASSGLRLDTEAFF,TRBV6-1,TRBJ1-1,.,.
TGTGCCAGCAGCCCCCATAGCGGGGGGGCCTTTCGAGAGCAGTACTTC,CASSPHSGGAFREQYF,TRBV14,TRBJ2-7,once,TRBD2
TGTGCCAGCACCCCGGGACTACGAACGAACAATGAGCAGTTCTTC,CASTPGLRTNNEQFF,TRBV6-5,TRBJ2-1,once,TRBD2
TGTGCCAGCAGAGGTGCCACCTCCTACAATGAGCAGTTCTTC,CASRGATSYNEQFF,TRBV6-5,TRBJ2-1,few,.
TGTGCCAGCAGGTCACGGGGGTACACTGAAGCTTTCTTT,CASRSRGYTEAFF,TRBV6-5,TRBJ1-1,.,.
TGCGCCAGCAGCCAAGTGGCAACCCCACAAGAGACCCAGTACTTC,CASSQVATPQETQYF,TRBV5-4,TRBJ2-5,.,.
TGTGCCAGCAGCTTAAAAGGGGTGTTGGGGACAGCCGGAGGGACTGAAGCTTTCTTT,CASSLKGVLGTAGGTEAFF,TRBV11-1,TRBJ1-1,.,TRBD1
TGTGCCAGCAGTTTACTGGAAGGCGATGAGCAGTTCTTC,CASSLLEGDEQFF,TRBV27,TRBJ2-1,.,.
TGTGCCAGCAGACTAGAAACAGGGACATATAGCAATCAGCCCCAGCATTTT,CASRLETGTYSNQPQHF,TRBV28,TRBJ1-5,.,.
TGTGCCAGCACCCTCCTTACCGGGAACACTGAAGCTTTCTTT,CASTLLTGNTEAFF,TRBV6-5,TRBJ1-1,few,.
TGTGCCAGCGGAGGGACAGGGACGTACGAGCAGTACTTC,CASGGTGTYEQYF,TRBV2,TRBJ2-7,.,TRBD1
TGTGCTAGCAGCTTACGTCCTGTGCCGAACACCGGGGAGCTGTTTTTT,CASSLRPVPNTGELFF,TRBV7-7,TRBJ2-2,.,.
TGTGCCAGCTCACCGAGGGGAGGGACGGATGAAAAACTGTTTTTT,CASSPRGGTDEKLFF,TRBV18,TRBJ1-4,.,.
TGTGCCAGCAGTTTATTGAACACCGGGGAGCTGTTTTTT,CASSLLNTGELFF,TRBV28,TRBJ2-2,once,.
TGTGCCTGGAGTCCGGGCTCTCCCTACGAGCAGTACTTC,CAWSPGSPYEQYF,TRBV30,TRBJ2-7,.,.
TGTGCCTGGAGTCCATGGCGTTCAAGCGGGAGCAAAGAGCAGTACTTC,CAWSPWRSSGSKEQYF,TRBV30,TRBJ2-7,.,TRBD2
TGTGCCAGCAGCCTCCCCGGACTAGGGGTAAATGAGCAGTTCTTC,CASSLPGLGVNEQFF,TRBV7-8,TRBJ2-1,.,TRBD2
TGTGCCAGCAGCTTAGATCAGCGCGCCTCAGTTTATGGCTACACCTTC,CASSLDQRASVYGYTF,TRBV11-2,TRBJ1-2,.,.
TGTGCCTGGAGTAAACTAGCGGGAGGGGAGACCCAGTACTTC,CAWSKLAGGETQYF,TRBV30,TRBJ2-5,.,TRBD2
TGTGCCAGCATTCAAAGGGGTACCACCGGGGAGCTGTTTTTT,CASIQRGTTGELFF,TRBV27,TRBJ2-2,.,.
TGTGCCAGCAGGGGGACAGGGACAGATACGCAGTATTTT,CASRGTGTDTQYF,TRBV5-4,TRBJ2-3,.,TRBD1
TGTGCCAGCAGCCCGCCGCTTAGGAACGAGCAGTACTTC,CASSPPLRNEQYF,TRBV6-6,TRBJ2-7,few,.